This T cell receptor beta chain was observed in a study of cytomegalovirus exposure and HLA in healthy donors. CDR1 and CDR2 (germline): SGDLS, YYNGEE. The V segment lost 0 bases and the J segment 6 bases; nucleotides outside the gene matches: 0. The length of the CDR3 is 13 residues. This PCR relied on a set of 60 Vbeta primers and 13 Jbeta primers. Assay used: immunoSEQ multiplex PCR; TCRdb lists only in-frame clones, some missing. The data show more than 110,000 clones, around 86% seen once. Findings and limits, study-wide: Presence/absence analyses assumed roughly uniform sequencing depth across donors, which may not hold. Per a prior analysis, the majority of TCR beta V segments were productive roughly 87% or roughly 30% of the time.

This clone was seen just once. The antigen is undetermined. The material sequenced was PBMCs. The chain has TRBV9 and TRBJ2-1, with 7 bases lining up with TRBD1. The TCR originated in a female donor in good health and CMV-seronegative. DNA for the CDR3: TGTGCCAGCAGCGTAGGACAGGGCAATGAGCAGTTCTTC. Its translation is CASSVGQGNEQFF.